What follows describes a single T cell receptor beta chain. Its recognized antigen is unknown. From each donor, a roughly 2.5 ml peripheral blood sample was drawn into PAXgene tubes and stored at -80 degrees C. Total RNA was isolated from whole blood with the PAXgene blood miRNA kit on an automated QIAcube, without T cell sorting. Peripheral blood from monozygotic twin pairs, either concordant or discordant for inflammatory bowel disease, underwent deep TCRalpha and TCRbeta repertoire profiling that used unique molecular barcoding. For every twin pair, smoking habits were documented, and each individual was categorised as a current, former or never smoker. This sample is part of a study of monozygotic twins with inflammatory bowel disease (dated by TCRdb to about 2019). With respect to the entire study: The complete study included roughly 30 monozygotic twin pairs: 19 IBD-discordant Danish pairs and nine German pairs, of which four were IBD-concordant and five were IBD-discordant. Each individual had, on average, about 151 000 unique TCRalpha sequences and 181 000 unique TCRbeta sequences available for analysis. The search for disease-associated traits relied mainly on comparing, within discordant pairs, IBD patients with their genetically identical healthy co-twins. Results the study describes overall, beyond this receptor: Repertoire similarity did not differ between concordant and discordant twins, which could be due to limited statistical power. Differing immunosuppressive treatments among patients may have added background noise and inter-individual variability to the repertoires. Different T cell subtypes could not be distinguished in the analysis. Measured by the inverse Simpson index, TCRbeta repertoire diversity was lower in IBD patients than in their healthy co-twins. Fewer clonotypes were shared with other individuals by IBD patients than by healthy twins, most markedly in patients showing signs of disease activity. The results gave no support for a single strong signal or clonotype linked to IBD.

Libraries were made using 5' RACE. The input for every TCR library was 3500 ng of total RNA. cDNA was synthesized with SMARTScribe reverse transcriptase in eight separate reactions per sample. Unique molecular identifiers containing a 6-nucleotide sample barcode were introduced through template switching during cDNA synthesis. Amplification of TCRalpha and TCRbeta cDNA involved two nested PCRs of 16 and 9 cycles, and each PCR was followed by bead purification. Before amplification, cDNA was treated with uracil DNA-glycosylase and purified using the QIAquick PCR purification kit. The second PCR was the step at which Illumina TruSeq-compatible adapters and sample-specific barcodes were added. Library quality and concentration were assessed using TapeStation and Qubit, and roughly 5.5 ng of each library was pooled. Pooled libraries were sequenced on an Illumina HiSeq2500 single-index Rapid Run with 2 x 100 bp reads and custom sequencing primers. The paper's data handling went like this. MiGEC version 1.2.6 was used for UMI-based consensus assembly to correct PCR and sequencing errors. V(D)J alignment, clonotype assembly and CDR3 extraction were performed with MiXCR version 2.1.1. Normalisation of gene usage, clonotype sharing and MAIT/NKT TCR abundance was achieved by analysing the top 1000, 10 000 and 20 000 clonotypes per sample. After downsampling to 27 000 UMIs, diversity was calculated as the inverse Simpson index using the vegan R package. Paired Mann-Whitney U tests were applied to discordant twin pairs, with Benjamini-Hochberg correction for multiple testing. The reads, reprocessed by TCRdb, yield one row per CDR3 protein sequence and no DNA. TCRdb, rather than the study authors, made the V and J calls. The sample's table lists a count of about 170,000 distinct CDR3 sequences. The top ten clones comprise approximately 2.8% of the sample.

The CDR1 and CDR2 encoded by the germline V gene (reference sequence) are DFQATT and SNEGSKA. The CDR3 spans 15 residues, from the cysteine through the phenylalanine. There is no recorded DNA. The sample comprised blood. The sequence came from a human donor with ulcerative colitis or Crohn's disease, or a healthy co-twin of an affected twin (not recorded which). The V and J segments used are TRBV20-1 and TRBJ2-5; TCRdb's D gene call, TRBD1, goes unchecked for lack of DNA. The encoded CDR3 is CSATRGATVSETQYF.